The present T cell receptor (beta chain) was sequenced within a study of Ad26.COV2.S vaccination and SARS-CoV-2 variants. Findings of the study overall: Compared with placebo recipients, vaccine recipients had higher spike-specific TCR breadth. Considerable breadth of spike-specific CD8+ and CD4+ T cell responses has reportedly been documented following vaccination.

Generated by immunoSEQ multiplex PCR, the TCRdb table keeps only in-frame clones and is missing some. The sample yields roughly 390,000 clones, around nine tenths seen once. About this clone itself: The antigen is not known.

Treatment meaning: some 19 received Ad26.COV2.S at low or high dose, single or two shots; several received placebo; per-sample allocation not given. Day 63 after the first injection of vaccine or placebo was the sampling time. A Boston adult aged 18-55 years was the donor. Germline V CDR1 and CDR2: SGHNT, YYREEE (reference sequence). V lost 4 bases and J lost 4; bases outside the gene matches: 8. CDR3 length equals 15 residues. The rearrangement uses TRBV5-4 and TRBJ1-2, with 9 bases matching TRBD1. Here the sequenced sample was peripheral blood, taken in a trial of Ad26.COV2.S vaccine versus placebo. The TCR sequence derives from a person between 18 and 65 years old who received the Ad26.COV2.S COVID-19 vaccine or a placebo. CDR3 amino acids: CASSETGGHIYGYTF. CDR3 coding DNA: TGTGCCAGCAGCGAAACAGGGGGCCACATCTATGGCTACACCTTC.